The 20 T cell receptor beta chains listed next were all sequenced from one sample in a study of T-cell memory formation after mild COVID-19. TCRdb reanalysed the 5' RACE reads using MiXCR and keeps one entry per CDR3 protein. The sample has under 300,000 distinct CDR3 sequences, 15% to 20% seen once. Sequencing was done on a sample of PBMCs or a T cell subset sorted from them (not recorded which). These receptors were taken from a man younger than 35 who had mild COVID-19 (a few samples of this study predate the infection). Cell type and time point are not known.

This clonotype was found a few times. The chain combines TRBV29-1 with TRBJ1-1; unclear D gene. The CDR3 runs to 12 residues. The germline V gene encodes CDR1 SQVTM and CDR2 ANQGSEA. V shed 6 bases and J shed 4 bases, with 12 bases lying between them. The DNA of the CDR3 is TGCAGCGTCCTGACCCTCGGCACTGAAGCTTTCTTT. Its protein is CSVLTLGTEAFF.

The chain combines TRBV5-1 with TRBJ2-5, with D uncertain. The CDR3 consists of 12 residues. Germline lookup yields CDR1 SGHRS and CDR2 YFSETQ. Trimming removed 7 bases from V and 5 bases from J, with 12 bases in between. Here the CDR3 DNA reads TGCGCCAGCGGTCCGCCGGAGGAGACCCAGTACTTC. Translated, it gives CASGPPEETQYF.

V and J are TRBV5-1 and TRBJ1-3; possible D gene TRBD1, 6 bases. This CDR3 contains 17 residues. V lost 1 base and J 0 bases, leaving 14 bases between the germline ends. Germline CDR1 reads SGHRS; CDR2 reads YFSETQ. The chain's CDR3 is CASSLIPGHRSGNTIYF. For the CDR3, the DNA is TGCGCCAGCAGCTTGATTCCGGGACACCGCTCTGGAAACACCATATATTTT.

This clonotype has a handful of counts. The chain employs TRBV12-3 or TRBV12-4 and TRBJ2-7, with 10 bases fitting TRBD1. V lost 5 bases to trimming and J lost 7 bases; unmatched junction nucleotides: 14. There are 16 residues in the CDR3. This chain's CDR3 is CASSTRGQGSLCEQYV. The CDR3 DNA reads as TGTGCCAGCAGTACCCGGGGACAGGGGAGTCTGTGTGAGCAGTACGTC.

The chain uses TRBV10-3 and TRBJ2-7; D is ambiguous. CDR1 is ENHRY, CDR2 SYGVKD, per germline. V was cut by 3 bases and J by 6 bases, with 9 bases left in between. This CDR3 is built from 12 residues. CDR3 sequence: CAISDVVAEQYF. DNA for the CDR3: TGTGCCATCAGTGACGTGGTTGCCGAGCAGTACTTC.

The V call is TRBV10-3, the J call TRBJ2-2; 8 positions match TRBD1. The V gene's germline CDR1 is ENHRY and CDR2 SYGVKD. Trimming took 3 bases from V and 7 from J; bases not matched to a gene: 4. The CDR3 runs 14 residues. The CDR3 DNA sequence: TGTGCCATCAGTGACAGGGGGCCTGGCGGGGAGCTGTTTTTT. This sequence encodes CAISDRGPGGELFF.

The chain is built from TRBV5-1 and TRBJ1-4; a possible D gene is TRBD1 (6 bases). The germline CDR1 and CDR2 sequences are SGHRS and YFSETQ. V was shortened by 0 bases and J by 8 bases, with 14 bases between the two germline ends. The CDR3 totals 15 residues. CDR3 in amino acids: CASSLAYRDREKLFF. CDR3 coding DNA: TGCGCCAGCAGCTTGGCCTACAGGGACCGGGAAAAACTGTTTTTT.

The rearrangement uses TRBV5-1 and TRBJ2-2, with D perhaps matching TRBD1 (6 bases). V was clipped by 5 bases and J by 4 bases, with 12 bases between them. This CDR3 has 14 amino acids. Per germline, CDR1 SGHRS and CDR2 YFSETQ. CDR3 DNA sequence: TGCGCCAGCAGGCAGGGGCTTAGCACCGGGGAGCTGTTTTTT. Translated, it gives CASRQGLSTGELFF.

The rearrangement links TRBV12-3 or TRBV12-4 to TRBJ2-6; D might be TRBD1 (6 bases). With 6 bases removed from V and 0 bases from J, the gap between germline ends came to 9 bases. The CDR3 length is 15 residues. CDR3 sequence reads: CASSDRSSGANVLTF. CDR3 bases: TGTGCCAGCAGCGACAGGAGCTCTGGGGCCAACGTCCTGACTTTC.

Only a few counts were recorded for this clonotype. The V call is TRBV7-9, the J call TRBJ2-5, with D perhaps matching TRBD1 (5 bases). The CDR3 consists of 11 residues. CDR1 is SEHNR, CDR2 FQNEAQ, per germline (reference sequence). V was cut by 1 base and J by 13 bases, with 10 bases left in between. The CDR3 DNA sequence: TGTGCCAGCAGCTTAGAGACAGTAACGTACTTC. As protein: CASSLETVTYF.

This clonotype was seen a few times. The chain is built from TRBV7-9 and TRBJ2-7; TRBD1 agrees at 7 bases. Germline assignment: CDR1 SEHNR and CDR2 FQNEAQ (reference sequence). This CDR3 comprises 14 residues. The V and J ends lost 5 bases and 7 bases, in that order; junction bases with no gene match: 11. This chain's CDR3 is CASSPRQGPGEQYF. CDR3 DNA: TGTGCCAGCAGCCCAAGACAGGGACCCGGGGAGCAGTACTTC.

This clonotype was detected many times. The chain carries TRBV28 and TRBJ2-1, with D unclear. Germline V gene sequence: CDR1 MDHEN, CDR2 SYDVKM. Trimming shortened V by 1 base and J by 5 bases, and 0 bases separated the two germline ends. The length of the CDR3 is 11 residues. This CDR3 is CASSLYNEQFF. The CDR3 region has the DNA TGTGCCAGCAGTTTATACAATGAGCAGTTCTTC.

This clonotype appeared a few times. The CDR3 loop is CASSLAGTQNTEAFF. As DNA, the CDR3 is TGTGCCAGCAGCTTAGCGGGCACCCAGAACACTGAAGCTTTCTTT. The chain carries TRBV7-2 and TRBJ1-1; D not certain. The CDR3 sequence is 15 residues long. The germline V gene encodes CDR1 SGHTA and CDR2 FQGNSA. V lost 0 bases and J 1 base, leaving 9 bases between the germline ends.

The chain employs TRBV7-9 and TRBJ2-7, with 11 bases lining up with TRBD2. The V and J ends lost 5 bases and 4 bases, in that order; junction bases with no gene match: 4. From germline, CDR1 is SEHNR and CDR2 FQNEAQ (reference sequence). This CDR3 is 14 amino acids long. CDR3 region: CASSHSSGRYEQYF. CDR3 bases: TGTGCCAGCAGCCACTCTAGCGGGAGGTACGAGCAGTACTTC.

This clonotype came up once. V is TRBV11-2 and J is TRBJ2-7, with D perhaps matching TRBD2 (5 bases). The CDR3 length is 14 residues. Germline values: CDR1 SGHAT, CDR2 FQNNGV. Between the trimmed V and J ends, which lost 5 bases and 2 bases, there was a span of 13 bases. The CDR3 DNA reads as TGTGCCAGCAGCCGAGGACGGGGAACCTACGAGCAGTACTTC. This sequence encodes CASSRGRGTYEQYF.

There are a few counts of this clonotype. The rearrangement links TRBV9 to TRBJ2-1; TRBD2 might be the D (5 bases). The CDR3 runs to 13 residues. Germline V lookup: CDR1 SGDLS, CDR2 YYNGEE. V gave up 3 bases and J gave up 10 bases, with 14 bases separating them. The CDR3 nucleotides are TGTGCCAGCAGCGCGCCTCGCGGGCAGGAGCAGTTCTTC. Translating it yields CASSAPRGQEQFF. Full variable domain (remainder filled in from reference TRBV9 and TRBJ2-1): DSGVTQTPKHLITATGQRVTLRCSPRSGDLSVYWYQQSLDQGLQFLIQYYNGEERAKGNILERFSAQQFPDLHSELNLSSLELGDSALYFCASSAPRGQEQFFGPGTRLTVL.

The chain joins TRBV20-1 to TRBJ1-4; 9 bases line up with TRBD1. The CDR3 consists of 15 residues. CDR1 and CDR2 from the germline V gene are DFQATT and SNEGSKA (reference sequence). J gave up 10 bases and V 4 bases, and 13 bases lay outside the gene matches. The CDR3 region is CSATAIGTGSVKLFF. Written as DNA, the CDR3 is TGCAGTGCTACCGCGATTGGGACAGGGAGTGTAAAACTGTTTTTT.

In its sample, this clonotype was seen a few times. This sequence joins TRBV20-1 and TRBJ2-7; TRBD1 aligns across 7 bases. Germline assignment: CDR1 DFQATT and CDR2 SNEGSKA (reference sequence). V lost 0 bases, J lost 2 bases, and 4 bases stayed unmatched. The CDR3 contains 14 residues. The CDR3 reads CSAREVGQPYEQYF. CDR3 DNA: TGCAGTGCTAGAGAGGTGGGACAGCCCTACGAGCAGTACTTC.

This chain joins TRBV6-2 or TRBV6-3 and TRBJ2-7; 11 nucleotides match TRBD2. This CDR3 is built from 17 residues. Germline trimming cut 0 bases from V and 0 bases from J; bases unmatched to any gene: 4. In germline, CDR1 is MNHEY, CDR2 SVGEGT. The CDR3 loop is CASSYSGTSGISYEQYV. DNA of the CDR3: TGTGCCAGCAGTTACTCCGGGACTAGCGGTATCTCCTACGAGCAGTACGTC.

The rearrangement uses TRBV5-1 and TRBJ2-7, with D perhaps given as TRBD1 or TRBD2 (5 bases each). This CDR3 contains 15 residues. The V end lost 4 bases, the J end lost 3 bases, and 17 bases lay between the germline ends. CDR1 is SGHRS, CDR2 YFSETQ, per germline. In nucleotides, the CDR3 is TGCGCCAGCAGCCCAACCGGGACCCAAGTCTACGAGCAGTACTTC. Its protein is CASSPTGTQVYEQYF.